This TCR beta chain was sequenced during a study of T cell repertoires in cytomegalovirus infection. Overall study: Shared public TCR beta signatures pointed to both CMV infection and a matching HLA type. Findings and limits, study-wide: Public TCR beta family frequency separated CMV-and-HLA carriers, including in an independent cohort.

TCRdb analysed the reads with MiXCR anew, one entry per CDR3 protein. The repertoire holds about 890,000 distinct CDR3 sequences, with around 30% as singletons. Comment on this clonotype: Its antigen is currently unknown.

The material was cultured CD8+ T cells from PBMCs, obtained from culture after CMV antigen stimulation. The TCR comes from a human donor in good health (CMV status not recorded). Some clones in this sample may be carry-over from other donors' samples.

In nucleotides, the CDR3 is TGTGCCATCGAGGGGGAACAAGAGACCCAGTACTTC. It encodes CAIEGEQETQYF. The V gene is TRBV15, the J gene TRBJ2-5; a possible D gene is TRBD1 (6 bases). The CDR3 runs to 12 residues. V lost 10 bases, J lost 2 bases, and 11 bases lay in between. Germline loops: CDR1 LNHNV, CDR2 YYDKDF (reference sequence).